Sequencing of this TCR beta chain was carried out in a study of T-cell memory formation after mild COVID-19. Across the study: The study found TCR clusters largely donor specific. Study observations and caveats: Several responding clones turned up in pre-infection memory, indicating that cross-reactive memory may have taken part.

The germline V gene encodes CDR1 SGHRS and CDR2 YFSETQ. The J segment lost 5 bases and the V segment lost 0 bases, leaving 9 bases of the junction unmatched. CDR3 length: 17 residues. Each CDR3 protein gets one entry after TCRdb re-called the 5' RACE reads with MiXCR. The sample lists roughly 600,000 distinct CDR3 sequences; under 20% were seen once. The sample holds a few counts of this clonotype. What it recognizes is unknown. The material sequenced was PBMCs or a T cell subset sorted from them (not recorded which). The chain joins TRBV5-1 to TRBJ1-5; TRBD1 matches 9 bases. The sequence derives from an adult woman who had mild COVID-19 (a few samples of this study predate the infection). Cell type and time point are not known. Here the CDR3 DNA reads TGCGCCAGCAGCTTGGAGGGGACAGGGAGAAGCGATCAGCCCCAGCATTTT. Amino acids: CASSLEGTGRSDQPQHF.